This TCR beta chain was identified in a study of vaccination effects on CD4 cells after COVID-19. Whole-study context: Each person got two doses of an mRNA SARS-CoV-2 vaccine, BNT162b2 or mRNA-1273. General observations from the study: Healthy vaccine recipients' vaccine-induced clones were almost all SARS-CoV-2 mono-reactive.

For this clone: Its specificity is unknown.

Sequencing followed a ViraFEST assay step that expanded antigen-specific CD4+ T cells with viral peptide pools. Having been cultured for 9 to 11 days, the cells underwent CD4+ T cell isolation. None of the vaccinated had previously contracted SARS-CoV-2, and their nucleocapsid antibodies tested negative. Cultivation was performed at 1.5 million to 2.5 million PBMC per well with 8.5 to 10 IU/ml IL-2 and roughly 9.9 ug/ml peptides added. TCRdb keeps only in-frame clones here, not all; method: immunoSEQ multiplex PCR. The sample lists roughly 75,000 clones; around three quarters were seen once. The CDR3 totals 14 residues. With 2 bases clipped from V and 5 bases from J, the junction kept 4 bases outside the gene matches. Per germline, CDR1 SGDLS and CDR2 YYNGEE.

This TCR was sampled from a human donor who received a COVID-19 vaccine. The chain carries TRBV9 and TRBJ2-5; 9 bases are shared with TRBD1. This material consisted of CD4+ T cells from PBMCs cultured with HCoV-OC43 spike peptides, taken before COVID-19 vaccination. Subset specified: HCoV-OC43 spike overlapping peptide pool stimulation. CDR3 amino acids: CASSVTGGLETQYF. In DNA, the CDR3 is TGTGCCAGCAGCGTGACAGGGGGTTTGGAGACCCAGTACTTC.